This paragraph reports one T cell receptor beta chain. Its binding antigen is unknown. Base qualities were left out, and no much larger clone turns up one base away. These data belong to a study of T cells after somatic rescue of genetic block (dated by TCRdb to the early 2020s). Regarding the complete study: The study assessed how robust, over the long term, a T-cell system was when the system had developed through somatic rescue of a genetic block in T-cell development.

Cut back by 1 base and 4 bases, the V and J ends lie 2 bases apart. There are 11 amino acids in the CDR3, from cysteine to phenylalanine inclusive. The entry retains the CDR3 DNA only, 33 bases that are in frame from base 1. In the germline V gene (reference sequence), CDR1 corresponds to SGHNT and CDR2 to YYREEE. Library generation was performed with the immunoSEQ multiplex PCR assay. Not all clones reach the TCRdb copy of this immuneACCESS table, which keeps in-frame sequences only. Checked studies attribute under half of the gap to unresolved V genes and leave the rest unexplained. The sample table shows 14,000 to 15,000 clones, and around three quarters are seen once. The leading ten clones occupy more than 13% of the sample.

The sequenced sample consisted of peripheral blood mononuclear cells (PBMCs). This receptor was taken from a boy between 5 and 17 years old. This chain joins TRBV5-4 to TRBJ2-5; the D gene is not confidently resolved. The DNA reads TGTGCCAGCAGCTTGTTAGAGACCCAGTACTTC. This codes for CASSLLETQYF.